Below are 9 T cell receptor beta chains sequenced from a single sample in a study of circulating CD8 cells and anti-PD-1 response in melanoma (dated by TCRdb to the early 2020s). Using a BD FACSAria II cell sorter, four subsets defined by PD-1 and/or TIGIT were sorted out of live CD3+CD8+TCRalphabeta+ cells. Sequencing took place on a NextSeq 500. The QIAseq Immune Repertoire RNA Library Kit, Human TCR Panel was used to prepare TCR libraries from approximately 16 ng of total RNA. TCRdb trimmed the raw reads at Q25, called clones with MiXCR and kept productive beta chains. Each entry merges the rows of one CDR3 protein and shows their most common DNA and genes. This sample gives some 1,200 distinct CDR3 sequences in total; 6.5% to 8% of them show up just once. Approximately 5.8% of the sample is held by the ten biggest clonotypes. Sequences were derived from CD8+ T cells from PBMCs, sampled at baseline or after one month of anti-PD-1 therapy (not recorded which). Receptors were obtained from a human donor with melanoma.

This clonotype is deemed large (0.1 to 1%). The chain uses TRBV6-5 and TRBJ1-2; the D is unclear. The CDR3 is 16 amino acids. V was cut by 0 bases and J by 4 bases, with 15 bases left in between. CDR1 and CDR2 (germline): MNHEY, SVGAGI. The CDR3 sequence: CASSYSDGVPIYGYTF. The CDR3 DNA sequence: TGTGCCAGCAGTTACTCTGACGGAGTCCCAATCTATGGCTACACCTTC.

Judged by abundance, this clonotype is large. V gene TRBV2 combines with J gene TRBJ1-6; D is unresolved. The V gene's germline CDR1 is SNHLY and CDR2 FYNNEI. The ends were cut back, 1 base at V and 5 bases at J, with 9 bases in the middle. The CDR3 runs 15 residues. The CDR3 sequence is CASSEDTFNNSPLHF. The CDR3 nucleotides are TGTGCCAGCAGTGAAGACACTTTTAATAATTCACCCCTCCACTTT.

V and J are TRBV6-6 and TRBJ2-3; D call uncertain. Trimming took 5 bases from V and 0 from J, leaving 12 bases between them. Germline lookup yields CDR1 MNHNY and CDR2 SVGAGI (reference sequence). The CDR3 runs to 15 residues. CDR3 residues: CASSEQQPSTDTQYF. CDR3 nucleotide sequence: TGTGCCAGCAGTGAGCAGCAGCCCAGCACAGATACGCAGTATTTT.

The genes are TRBV27 and TRBJ2-2; D not resolved. V was cut by 5 bases and J by 2 bases, with 12 bases left in between. The CDR3 sequence is 15 residues long. The germline gives CDR1 MNHEY, CDR2 SMNVEV (reference sequence). As DNA, the CDR3 is TGTGCCAGCAGTCCGTGGACGCTAAACACCGGGGAGCTGTTTTTT. Residues: CASSPWTLNTGELFF.

By share, this clonotype ranks as medium-sized. The chain is built from TRBV14 and TRBJ2-7, with TRBD1 matching 7 bases. Trimming at V came to 0 bases and at J to 7 bases, leaving 9 bases not matched to a gene. The CDR3 has 15 amino acids. CDR1 and CDR2 (germline): SGHDN, FVKESK. The CDR3 region is CASSQDLNRGTEQYF. CDR3 bases: TGTGCCAGCAGCCAAGATCTTAACAGGGGAACTGAGCAGTACTTC.

This clonotype qualifies as large. J is TRBJ2-2 and V is TRBV9; 7 bases are shared with TRBD1. Per germline, CDR1 SGDLS and CDR2 YYNGEE. This CDR3 contains 14 residues. The ends lost 7 bases at V and 2 bases at J; junction bases unmatched: 5. The CDR3 nucleotides read TGTGCCAGCGGGACAGCTGTCAACACCGGGGAGCTGTTTTTT. Translating gives CASGTAVNTGELFF.

This clonotype counts as medium-sized. V is TRBV2 and J is TRBJ1-2, with D maybe TRBD1 (5 bases). CDR1 is SNHLY and CDR2 is FYNNEI in the germline V gene. V was clipped by 1 base and J by 7 bases, with 19 bases between them. This CDR3 is built from 16 residues. DNA of the CDR3: TGTGCCAGCAGTGAAGTAATGCTCAGGGTGGATAGTGGCTACACCTTC. As protein: CASSEVMLRVDSGYTF.

In regard to this clonotype: A single base separates this from a much larger clone, so it may be a read error. The chain joins TRBV2 to TRBJ2-3; D possibly corresponds to TRBD2 (6 bases). The CDR3 length is 13 residues. Germline V lookup: CDR1 SNHLY, CDR2 FYNNEI. Trimming took 5 bases from V and 10 from J, leaving 16 bases between them. CDR3 nucleotides: TGTGCCAGCAGTATTTGGAGGGACGATGCGCAGTATTTT. As protein: CASSIWRDDAQYF.

In this sample, this clonotype is medium-sized. The gene calls are TRBV19 and TRBJ1-2; D is unclear. CDR3 size: 14 residues. Looked up from germline, CDR1 is LNHDA and CDR2 is SQIVND (reference sequence). V was pared by 7 bases and J by 7 bases, with 19 bases between. This chain's CDR3 is CASTIRHLNGGYTF. CDR3 DNA: TGTGCCAGTACCATTAGGCACCTTAATGGTGGCTACACCTTC.